This T cell receptor (beta chain) appears in the sequencing data of a study of identical twins. General observations from the study: Cross-sectional statistical analysis was relied on for the conclusions, without the same donors being followed.

The V gene's germline CDR1 is SGHRS and CDR2 YFSETQ. V was shortened by 1 base and J by 0 bases, with 8 bases between the two germline ends. This CDR3 spans 16 amino acids. This clonotype was detected many times. No antigen is known for it. One entry per CDR3 protein, called by TCRdb with MiXCR from the 5' RACE reads. The repertoire includes roughly 200,000 distinct CDR3 sequences, 6.5% to 8.5% of them detected once, and more than 1.5% sits in the top ten. These same records also appear under a second study, on yellow fever vaccine responses in identical twins.

The chain is built from TRBV5-1 and TRBJ2-6; D gene unclear. The sample was memory (CD45RO+) T cells sorted from blood. The TCR originated in a woman under 30 in good health. This chain's CDR3 is CASSLTENSGANVLTF. The CDR3 region has the DNA TGCGCCAGCAGCTTGACGGAGAACTCTGGGGCCAACGTCCTGACTTTC.